This T cell receptor beta chain was recovered during a study of shared clonotypes between healthy human individuals. Overall study: Per donor, CD8 memory used one plate, CD8 naive used two, CD4 memory used three and CD4 naive used three. The study, taken as a whole, reports: The study generally estimated greater richness for naive than memory subsets.

CDR1 is SGHAT, CDR2 FQNNGV, per germline. The V and J ends lost 3 bases and 2 bases, in that order; junction bases with no gene match: 1. The CDR3 has 13 residues. Repertoires were generated with immunoSEQ multiplex PCR, while TCRdb's copy carries only in-frame clones and drops some. This sample has about 2,500,000 clones, with more than 80% found just once. Healthy and HIV-negative, the adult donors had no recent acute infections or vaccinations. Details on this clone: What it binds is unknown. The sample holds other DNA sequences that translate to the same CDR3.

The sample consisted of naive CD4+ T cells sorted from blood. Subset denoted: CD45RA+ positively selected. The receptor was isolated from a man aged 18-30 years in good health. This sequence joins TRBV11-2 and TRBJ2-7; 7 bases map to TRBD1. This CDR3 is CASSLDRTYEQYF. As DNA, the CDR3 is TGTGCCAGCAGCTTGGACAGGACCTACGAGCAGTACTTC.